The 12 T cell receptor beta chains reported below all come from one sample, sequenced in a study of shared clonotypes between healthy human individuals. The naive CD8 subset, CD45RO-negative cells positively selected for CCR7, excluded terminally differentiated effector memory CD45RA+ cells. Here immunoSEQ multiplex PCR was the method, and the copy in TCRdb shows in-frame clones only, minus some. Counted here are around 2.1 million clones, just over 90% occurring once; the ten biggest clones make up under 2%. Sequencing input: naive CD8+ T cells from PBMCs. The receptors originated from a young man in good health. Some clones in this sample may be carry-over from other donors' samples.

The V and J genes are TRBV29-1 and TRBJ2-1; 7 bases fit TRBD2. Per the germline V gene, CDR1 is SQVTM and CDR2 is ANQGSEA. The CDR3 is made up of 14 amino acids. The ends lost 4 bases at V and 6 bases at J; junction bases unmatched: 9. CDR3 loop: CSVAGGTLVNEQFF. In DNA, the CDR3 is TGCAGCGTTGCCGGGGGGACCCTAGTCAATGAGCAGTTCTTC.

The gene calls are TRBV7-9 and TRBJ2-7, with 7 bases fitting TRBD2. This CDR3 has 14 amino acids. V dropped 8 bases and J dropped 3; count of bases not matched to a gene: 10. Looked up from germline, CDR1 is SEHNR and CDR2 is FQNEAQ (reference sequence). CDR3 region: CASGWGGENYEQYF. Written as DNA, the CDR3 is TGTGCCAGCGGTTGGGGGGGTGAAAACTACGAGCAGTACTTC.

The genes are TRBV7-3 and TRBJ2-2; D is ambiguous. V was clipped by 2 bases and J by 0 bases, with 7 bases between them. The V gene's germline CDR1 is SGHTA and CDR2 FQGTGA. CDR3 size: 15 residues. The CDR3 spells CASSLHGANTGELFF. CDR3 bases: TGTGCCAGCAGCTTACACGGCGCGAACACCGGGGAGCTGTTTTTT.

The chain couples TRBV9 to TRBJ2-7; TRBD2 matches at 7 bases. The germline gives CDR1 SGDLS, CDR2 YYNGEE. The CDR3 sequence is 14 residues long. After removal of 0 bases from V and 4 bases from J, the junction contained 4 bases not matched to a gene. In nucleotides, the CDR3 is TGTGCCAGCAGCGTAGATAGCGGGTGGTACGAGCAGTACTTC. Translating gives CASSVDSGWYEQYF.

The chain combines TRBV9 with TRBJ2-7; 9 nucleotides line up with TRBD2. Germline assignment: CDR1 SGDLS and CDR2 YYNGEE. Trimming took 0 bases from V and 6 from J; bases not matched to a gene: 7. CDR3 size: 15 residues. The CDR3, as DNA: TGTGCCAGCAGCGTAGTCGGGACTAGCTATTCCGAGCAGTACTTC. It is translated as CASSVVGTSYSEQYF.

V is TRBV14 and J is TRBJ1-1; possible D gene TRBD1, 5 bases. This CDR3 region has 16 residues. V shed 0 bases and J shed 2 bases, with 13 bases lying between them. CDR1 and CDR2 from the germline V gene are SGHDN and FVKESK. CDR3 bases: TGTGCCAGCAGCCAAGATGGGGAGGGGTTAAACACTGAAGCTTTCTTT. Amino acid sequence: CASSQDGEGLNTEAFF.

The chain has TRBV11-2 and TRBJ2-3, with D uncertain. The V gene's germline CDR1 is SGHAT and CDR2 FQNNGV. The CDR3 runs 14 residues. V shed 3 bases and J shed 2 bases, with 9 bases lying between them. CDR3 bases: TGTGCCAGCAGCTTGGTGTACCACACAGATACGCAGTATTTT. This gives the protein CASSLVYHTDTQYF.

V usage is TRBV27 and J usage is TRBJ1-1; D remains ambiguous. Trimming shortened V by 3 bases and J by 8 bases, and 19 bases separated the two germline ends. In germline, CDR1 is MNHEY, CDR2 SMNVEV (reference sequence). The CDR3 covers 15 residues. The CDR3 nucleotides are TGTGCCAGCAGTTTTGCGGGATTCCCCTGGGCCGAAGCTTTCTTT. Residues: CASSFAGFPWAEAFF.

J is TRBJ1-3 and V is TRBV2; unclear D gene. The CDR3 is made up of 15 amino acids. Trimming shortened V by 6 bases and J by 0 bases, and 12 bases separated the two germline ends. In germline, CDR1 is SNHLY, CDR2 FYNNEI. CDR3 residues: CASSPNSLSGNTIYF. CDR3 in DNA: TGTGCCAGCAGCCCAAACTCCCTCTCTGGAAACACCATATATTTT.

This chain joins TRBV7-9 and TRBJ1-3; 7 positions agree with TRBD1. Germline assignment: CDR1 SEHNR and CDR2 FQNEAQ (reference sequence). J was trimmed by 0 bases and V by 10 bases; bases with no gene match: 9. The length of the CDR3 is 15 residues. The CDR3 region is CATPQGQSSGNTIYF. In nucleotides, the CDR3 is TGTGCCACCCCTCAGGGACAGTCCTCTGGAAACACCATATATTTT.

In its sample, this clone was seen once. The chain recombines TRBV27 with TRBJ2-3, with D hard to call. V was trimmed by 7 bases and J by 0 bases, leaving 29 bases between them. Germline V lookup: CDR1 MNHEY, CDR2 SMNVEV (reference sequence). This CDR3 spans 20 amino acids. CDR3 protein: CASNPLAGPTFLTSTDTQYF. The CDR3, as DNA: TGTGCCAGCAATCCCCTCGCCGGGCCCACATTCTTAACGAGCACAGATACGCAGTATTTT.

The J gene is TRBJ1-2, the V gene TRBV9; weak D call: TRBD1 (6 bases). This CDR3 has 13 residues. V lost 0 bases and J lost 6, with 9 bases in between. Germline-derived CDR1 and CDR2 are SGDLS and YYNGEE. The CDR3 region has the DNA TGTGCCAGCAGCGTAGGGGGGCTACATGGCTACACCTTC. Translation: CASSVGGLHGYTF.